This entry lists 21 T cell receptor beta chains sequenced from one sample in a study of shared clonotypes between healthy human individuals. Clones were read by immunoSEQ multiplex PCR, and TCRdb kept only the in-frame ones, dropping some. The profile shows over a million clones, roughly 96% of them singletons. Source material: naive CD4+ T cells sorted from blood. The subset denotes: CD45RA+ positively selected. The receptors originated from a man between 25 and 39 years old in good health.

About this clone itself: Relative to the germline gene, one junction end is altered; a read error may explain this. V gene TRBV4-3 combines with J gene TRBJ2-5, with D unresolved. Germline V gene data show CDR1 as LGHNA and CDR2 as YSLEER. CDR3 size: 14 residues. CDR3 in amino acids: CASSPRTAEETQYF. CDR3 DNA: TGCGCCAGCAGCCCCAGGACGGCCGAAGAAACCCAGTACTTC.

The CDR3 region is CAWRTGTPNQPQHF. Written as DNA, the CDR3 is TGTGCCTGGAGGACAGGCACTCCCAATCAGCCCCAGCATTTT. V and J are TRBV30 and TRBJ1-5; D may be TRBD1 (6 bases). CDR3 length: 14 residues. Deletions cut 3 bases from V and 3 bases from J, with 12 bases between. Germline V gene data show CDR1 as GTSNPN and CDR2 as SVGIG (reference sequence).

The rearrangement uses TRBV5-4 and TRBJ2-1; 7 nucleotides line up with TRBD2. Germline loops: CDR1 SGHNT, CDR2 YYREEE (reference sequence). The CDR3 covers 15 residues. V shed 0 bases and J 2 bases; nucleotides not matched to a gene: 2. CDR3 in DNA: TGTGCCAGCAGCTTGGAACTAGCGACCTACAATGAGCAGTTCTTC. Translating it yields CASSLELATYNEQFF.

CDR3: CASSIQAGGNNEQFF. The CDR3 bases are TGTGCCAGCTCAATCCAAGCGGGAGGGAACAATGAGCAGTTCTTC. The V gene is TRBV18, the J gene TRBJ2-1; 10 bases are a match to TRBD2. CDR3 length equals 15 residues. The junction had 6 bases not matched to a gene; V was cut back by 5 bases and J by 5 bases. Germline V gene sequence: CDR1 KGHSH, CDR2 LQKENI.

A note on this clone: Its ends do not fully match the called genes, so a read error is possible. J is TRBJ2-2 and V is TRBV7-6; 11 nucleotides align to TRBD2. This CDR3 has 15 amino acids. In germline, CDR1 is SGHVS, CDR2 FNYEAQ. CDR3 nucleotide sequence: TGTGCCAGCAGCCCGACTAGCGGGAACATCGGGGAGCTGTTTTTT. It translates to CASSPTSGNIGELFF. The variable domain in full, with the rest retrieved from reference TRBV7-6 and TRBJ2-2, is GAGVSQSPRYKVTKRGQDVALRCDPISGHVSLYWYRQALGQGPEFLTYFNYEAQQDKSGLPNDRFSAERPEGSISTLTIQRTEQRDSAMYRCASSPTSGNIGELFFGEGSRLTVL.

In this sample, this clone turned up once. The rearrangement joins TRBV7-2 to TRBJ1-3; possible D gene TRBD1, 6 bases. V lost 4 bases and J lost 4, with 17 bases in between. This CDR3 comprises 16 residues. Germline values: CDR1 SGHTA, CDR2 FQGNSA. Written as DNA, the CDR3 is TGTGCCAGCAGCTCTCCTAAGTCGGGGGGCGGAAACACCATATATTTT. This translates into CASSSPKSGGGNTIYF.

As to this clone: The same CDR3 also results from other DNA sequences found in this sample. This sequence joins TRBV7-9 and TRBJ1-1, with a tentative D call TRBD1 (5 bases). The germline gives CDR1 SEHNR, CDR2 FQNEAQ (reference sequence). V shed 2 bases and J shed 8 bases, with 9 bases lying between them. The CDR3 extends over 12 amino acids. The CDR3 loop is CASSLRGAEAFF. For the CDR3, the DNA is TGTGCCAGCAGCTTAAGAGGGGCAGAAGCTTTCTTT.

The chain couples TRBV4-3 to TRBJ2-7; 12 positions match TRBD1. The ends lost 1 base at V and 3 bases at J; junction bases unmatched: 13. The CDR3 totals 19 residues. In germline, CDR1 is LGHNA, CDR2 YSLEER. In DNA form, the CDR3 reads TGCGCCAGCAGCCAAGGGACGGGGACAGGGGGCGGGAAAAACTACGAGCAGTACTTC. This encodes CASSQGTGTGGGKNYEQYF.

The chain uses TRBV5-4 and TRBJ2-1; no clear D. Trimming removed 2 bases at V and 6 bases at J, with 15 bases between. The CDR3 runs 15 residues. Germline CDR1 reads SGHNT; CDR2 reads YYREEE (reference sequence). CDR3 sequence: CASSFKGRRANEQFF. CDR3 coding DNA: TGTGCCAGCAGCTTTAAAGGGCGACGAGCCAATGAGCAGTTCTTC.

The V and J genes are TRBV5-6 and TRBJ2-7; unclear D gene. Trimming stripped 2 bases from V and 1 base from J, with 13 bases between. The CDR3 runs to 15 residues. Germline V lookup: CDR1 SGHDT, CDR2 YYEEEE. The CDR3: CASSFRTAYSYEQYF. The CDR3 DNA is TGTGCCAGCAGCTTTCGGACGGCTTATTCCTACGAGCAGTACTTC.

The chain uses TRBV4-2 and TRBJ2-3, with 7 bases fitting TRBD2. Germline trimming cut 3 bases from V and 0 bases from J; bases unmatched to any gene: 9. Germline-derived CDR1 and CDR2 are LGHNA and YNFKEQ. The CDR3 is 17 residues long. DNA for the CDR3: TGTGCCAGCAGCCAGCGCGCTAGCGGAACTAGCACAGATACGCAGTATTTT. Amino acids: CASSQRASGTSTDTQYF.

V gene TRBV4-1 combines with J gene TRBJ2-1, with 7 nucleotides matching TRBD1. Germline V gene sequence: CDR1 MGHRA, CDR2 YSYEKL. The CDR3 is made up of 19 amino acids. The ends lost 0 bases at V and 0 bases at J; junction bases unmatched: 11. This CDR3 is CASSQDFTSSGGSYNEQFF. The CDR3 DNA sequence: TGCGCCAGCAGCCAAGATTTCACGTCGTCAGGGGGCTCCTACAATGAGCAGTTCTTC.

J is TRBJ1-5 and V is TRBV28, with 8 nucleotides matching TRBD1. Trimming took 3 bases from V and 5 from J; bases not matched to a gene: 6. Germline lookup yields CDR1 MDHEN and CDR2 SYDVKM. The CDR3 consists of 15 residues. For the CDR3, the DNA is TGTGCCAGCAGTTTGGGGGACAGGCTCTATCAGCCCCAGCATTTT. It is translated as CASSLGDRLYQPQHF.

This clone appeared once. The junction does not match germline at one end; this may be a read error. CDR3 region: CANSWDREWGAGANVLTF. The CDR3 nucleotides are TGTGCCAACAGCTGGGACAGGGAGTGGGGTGCTGGGGCCAACGTCCTGACTTTC. The J gene is TRBJ2-6, the V gene TRBV5-4; 9 nucleotides match TRBD1. The CDR3 spans 18 residues. CDR1 and CDR2 (germline): SGHNT, YYREEE (reference sequence).

As concerns this clone: Distinct nucleotide sequences in the sample also encode this CDR3. This sequence joins TRBV5-1 and TRBJ1-1; D not resolved. CDR3 size: 14 residues. Germline values: CDR1 SGHRS, CDR2 YFSETQ. V was cut by 0 bases and J by 3 bases, with 9 bases left in between. CDR3 nucleotides: TGCGCCAGCAGCTTGGGAGGTTCGTACACTGAAGCTTTCTTT. It is translated as CASSLGGSYTEAFF.

This chain uses TRBV11-2 with TRBJ2-1; possibly TRBD1 or TRBD2 for D (5 bases each). Trimming removed 4 bases from V and 0 bases from J, with 16 bases in between. Germline V gene lookup returns CDR1 SGHAT and CDR2 FQNNGV. The CDR3 consists of 17 residues. The CDR3 loop is CASSSRGREFSYNEQFF. The CDR3 DNA sequence: TGTGCCAGCAGCTCCCGGGGCAGGGAATTCTCCTACAATGAGCAGTTCTTC.

This clone appeared once. The genes are TRBV9 and TRBJ2-3, with D maybe TRBD1 (5 bases). V gave up 4 bases and J gave up 0 bases, with 12 bases separating them. CDR1 and CDR2 from the germline V gene are SGDLS and YYNGEE. The CDR3 runs to 15 residues. CDR3 amino acids: CASSHRTSSTDTQYF. As DNA, the CDR3 is TGTGCCAGCAGCCACAGGACCAGCAGCACAGATACGCAGTATTTT.

The chain is built from TRBV28 and TRBJ2-7; 9 bases fit TRBD2. The CDR3 totals 15 residues. Trimming cost V 6 bases and J 0 bases; bases outside gene matches: 6. In germline, CDR1 is MDHEN, CDR2 SYDVKM. CDR3 DNA: TGTGCCAGCAGCTTGCCTAGCGGGAACTCCTACGAGCAGTACTTC. The encoded protein is CASSLPSGNSYEQYF.

The V gene is TRBV28, the J gene TRBJ2-7; TRBD2 matches 7 bases. Germline V lookup: CDR1 MDHEN, CDR2 SYDVKM. This CDR3 region has 14 residues. The J segment lost 5 bases and the V segment lost 6 bases, leaving 10 bases of the junction unmatched. In DNA, the CDR3 is TGTGCCAGCAGCCTCGGGGGGAGGACCCACGAGCAGTACTTC. This translates into CASSLGGRTHEQYF.

This clone has just one count. The chain is built from TRBV6-5 and TRBJ2-7, with D uncertain. Germline assignment: CDR1 MNHEY and CDR2 SVGAGI. V lost 6 bases and J 1 base, leaving 16 bases between the germline ends. CDR3 size: 15 residues. DNA of the CDR3: TGTGCCAGCAGGACCTCTGGTGTGGGATCCTACGAGCAGTACTTC. Amino acids: CASRTSGVGSYEQYF.

The chain joins TRBV19 to TRBJ1-1, with 7 nucleotides matching TRBD1. With 4 bases clipped from V and 3 bases from J, the junction kept 8 bases outside the gene matches. Germline V lookup: CDR1 LNHDA, CDR2 SQIVND (reference sequence). The CDR3 contains 15 residues. The CDR3 loop reads CASSNRQGLDTEAFF. CDR3 sequence (DNA): TGTGCCAGTAGTAACAGACAGGGTTTAGACACTGAAGCTTTCTTT.